The T cell receptor beta chain described here comes from a study of blood T cell repertoires in COVID-19. Study-level background: PBMCs, B-cell-depleted T cells, or T cells provided the cDNA or gDNA that made up the material.

Germline-derived CDR1 and CDR2 are DFQATT and SNEGSKA (reference sequence). Trimming removed 3 bases at V and 6 bases at J, with 5 bases between. CDR3 length equals 10 residues. Libraries were prepared by immunoSEQ multiplex PCR; TCRdb keeps only in-frame clonotypes and omits some of them. This table has about 180,000 clones, just under 90% appearing once. Sequenced: peripheral blood. The sequence was obtained from an older woman with COVID-19, enrolled during active disease. The chain combines TRBV20-1 with TRBJ1-2; D is unresolved. DNA of the CDR3: TGCAGTGCTAGGGCGGATGGCTACACCTTC. It encodes CSARADGYTF.